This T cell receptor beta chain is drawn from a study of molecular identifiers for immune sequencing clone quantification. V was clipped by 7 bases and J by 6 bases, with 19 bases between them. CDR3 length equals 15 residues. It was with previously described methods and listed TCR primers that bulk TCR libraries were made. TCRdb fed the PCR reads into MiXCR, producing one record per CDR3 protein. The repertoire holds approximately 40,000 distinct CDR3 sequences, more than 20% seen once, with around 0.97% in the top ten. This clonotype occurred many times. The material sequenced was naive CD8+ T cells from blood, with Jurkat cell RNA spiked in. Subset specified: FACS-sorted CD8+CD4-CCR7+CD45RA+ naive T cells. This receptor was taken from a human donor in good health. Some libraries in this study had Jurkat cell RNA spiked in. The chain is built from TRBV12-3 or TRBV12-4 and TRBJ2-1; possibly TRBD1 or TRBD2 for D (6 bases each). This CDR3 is CASKWGAEGLNEQFF. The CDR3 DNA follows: TGTGCCAGCAAATGGGGGGCGGAAGGCCTCAATGAGCAGTTCTTC.